This T cell receptor beta chain was profiled in a study of cytomegalovirus exposure and HLA in healthy donors. Concerning this clone itself: What it binds is unknown.

Those who donated were healthy bone marrow donors. The CDR3 covers 13 residues. Germline CDR1 reads SGHVS; CDR2 reads FQNEAQ. Trimming cost V 7 bases and J 4 bases; bases outside gene matches: 4. The study, taken as a whole, reports: Researchers counted roughly 160 TCR beta chains as cytomegalovirus-associated. The majority of TCR sequences were rare, yet some public TCRs appeared in many donors. Beyond CMV serostatus, there was no information to go on about immune exposure.

The PCR had 60 Vbeta and 13 Jbeta primers. Only in-frame clones appear in the TCRdb table, and some are missing; sequencing was by immunoSEQ multiplex PCR. This table holds about 130,000 clones, 70% to 85% found once. The receptor was isolated from a man aged 40-49 years in good health and CMV-seropositive. The chain couples TRBV7-8 to TRBJ1-5; TRBD1 matches 7 bases. Sequenced: PBMCs. This CDR3 is CASMRDRNQPQHF. CDR3 in DNA: TGTGCCAGCATGAGGGACAGAAATCAGCCCCAGCATTTT.